This TCR beta chain emerged from a study of blood T cell repertoires in COVID-19. Study context: Sample material is recorded as cDNA or gDNA derived from T cells, B-cell-depleted T cells, or PBMCs.

This clone was seen only a few times. One end of the junction is discordant with germline, which a read error may explain. Germline CDR1 reads MDHEN; CDR2 reads SYDVKM. The CDR3 is 14 residues long. Measured with immunoSEQ multiplex PCR; TCRdb has only the in-frame clones, and not every one. The sample has 70,000 or so clones; more than 75% are singletons. The source material was peripheral blood. This TCR derives from a human donor in a cohort sampled during active COVID-19. The chain is built from TRBV28 and TRBJ2-7, with 11 positions matching TRBD1. Here the CDR3 reads CATSRTGGTYEQYF. In DNA, the CDR3 is TGTGCCACCAGTCGGACAGGGGGCACCTACGAGCAGTACTTC.